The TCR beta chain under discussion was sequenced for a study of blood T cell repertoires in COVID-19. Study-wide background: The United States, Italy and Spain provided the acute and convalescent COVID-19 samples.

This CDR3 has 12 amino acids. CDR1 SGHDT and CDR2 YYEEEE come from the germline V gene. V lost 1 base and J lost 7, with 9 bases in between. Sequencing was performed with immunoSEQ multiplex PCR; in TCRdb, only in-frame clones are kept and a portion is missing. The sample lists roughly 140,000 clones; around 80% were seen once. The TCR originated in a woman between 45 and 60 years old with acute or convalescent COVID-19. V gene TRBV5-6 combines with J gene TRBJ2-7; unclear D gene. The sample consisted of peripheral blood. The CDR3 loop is CASSLIQEEQYF. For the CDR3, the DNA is TGTGCCAGCAGCTTGATCCAAGAGGAGCAGTACTTC.